This passage covers 14 T cell receptor beta chains from one sample sequenced in a study of a mutant IDH1 vaccine in newly diagnosed glioma. The time point here: baseline, week 1 (first vaccination visit). Sample treatment: pre-vaccination baseline after standard-of-care therapy. Assay: immunoSEQ multiplex PCR; the TCRdb copy retains only in-frame clones and omits some. Of about 15,000 clones listed, around 91% are singletons. The sample in question was PBMCs, obtained from a glioma patient treated with radiotherapy, temozolomide or both. These receptors were collected from a woman between 40 and 50 years old with glioma. Some clones in this sample may be carry-over from other donors' samples.

V is TRBV19 and J is TRBJ1-2; D is possibly TRBD1 (6 bases). Trimming removed 4 bases from V and 2 bases from J, with 17 bases in between. The CDR3 contains 16 residues. Germline lookup yields CDR1 LNHDA and CDR2 SQIVND (reference sequence). CDR3 nucleotides: TGTGCCAGTAGTACCCCCCGGACAGAGCGAAACTATGGCTACACCTTC. This gives the protein CASSTPRTERNYGYTF.

CDR3 in amino acids: CASSAGTSGRNEQYF. In nucleotides, the CDR3 is TGCGCCAGCAGTGCCGGGACTAGCGGGAGGAACGAGCAGTACTTC. The chain recombines TRBV10-1 with TRBJ2-7, with 15 bases lining up with TRBD2. CDR1 is WNHNN, CDR2 SYGVQD, per germline (reference sequence). The ends lost 4 bases at V and 5 bases at J; junction bases unmatched: 3. This CDR3 spans 15 amino acids.

The gene calls are TRBV20-1 and TRBJ1-4, with unresolved D. CDR1 and CDR2 (germline): DFQATT, SNEGSKA (reference sequence). This CDR3 contains 11 residues. V was cut by 7 bases and J by 5 bases, with 8 bases left in between. The CDR3 bases are TGCAGTGTCCACAAGAATGAAAAACTGTTTTTT. It encodes CSVHKNEKLFF.

J is TRBJ1-1 and V is TRBV5-4, with D hard to call. The CDR3 is 13 amino acids. Germline V gene sequence: CDR1 SGHNT, CDR2 YYREEE (reference sequence). V lost 4 bases to trimming and J lost 3 bases, with 10 bases between them. The CDR3 protein is CASSGPWDTEAFF. CDR3 DNA: TGTGCCAGCAGCGGGCCCTGGGACACTGAAGCTTTCTTT.

The chain recombines TRBV7-9 with TRBJ1-1; 7 bases match TRBD1. V dropped 1 base and J dropped 5; count of bases not matched to a gene: 4. Looked up from germline, CDR1 is SEHNR and CDR2 is FQNEAQ (reference sequence). The length of the CDR3 is 14 residues. The CDR3 region is CASSLEGASTEAFF. CDR3 DNA: TGTGCCAGCAGCTTAGAGGGGGCGAGTACTGAAGCTTTCTTT.

The chain uses TRBV25-1 and TRBJ1-1; D not certain. The CDR3 runs to 14 residues. CDR1 is MGHDK, CDR2 SYGVNS, per germline. V lost 3 bases and J 3 bases, leaving 11 bases between the germline ends. The CDR3: CASSERVGYTEAFF. DNA of the CDR3: TGTGCCAGCAGTGAGAGGGTAGGGTACACTGAAGCTTTCTTT.

The chain joins TRBV6-6 to TRBJ2-7, with a weak D call TRBD2 (5 bases). The germline V and J ends were trimmed by 8 bases and 1 base, with 6 bases remaining between them. The CDR3 spans 11 residues. Germline V lookup: CDR1 MNHNY, CDR2 SVGAGI (reference sequence). CDR3 residues: CASGLSYEQYF. The CDR3, as DNA: TGTGCCAGCGGACTGTCCTACGAGCAGTACTTC.

The V call is TRBV5-1, the J call TRBJ2-7; D gene ambiguous. The CDR3 runs 13 residues. In germline, CDR1 is SGHRS, CDR2 YFSETQ. Trimming left V 0 bases short and J 1 base short, with 5 bases between. CDR3 nucleotide sequence: TGCGCCAGCAGCTTGGGTCAGTCCTACGAGCAGTACTTC. Its translation is CASSLGQSYEQYF.

V and J are TRBV5-1 and TRBJ2-1; 10 nucleotides agree with TRBD2. V trimming: 0 bases; J trimming: 8 bases; junction bases outside the gene matches: 8. CDR1 SGHRS and CDR2 YFSETQ come from the germline V gene. The CDR3 length is 16 residues. CDR3 loop: CASSLGGSGGFDEQFF. DNA for the CDR3: TGCGCCAGCAGCTTGGGGGGTAGCGGGGGGTTCGATGAGCAGTTCTTC. The whole variable domain, filled in from reference TRBV5-1 and TRBJ2-1, reads KAGVTQTPRYLIKTRGQQVTLSCSPISGHRSVSWYQQTPGQGLQFLFEYFSETQRNKGNFPGRFSGRQFSNSRSEMNVSTLELGDSALYLCASSLGGSGGFDEQFFGPGTRLTVL.

This chain joins TRBV27 and TRBJ2-3, with D unclear. CDR3 size: 13 residues. The germline V gene encodes CDR1 MNHEY and CDR2 SMNVEV (reference sequence). Deletions cut 4 bases from V and 2 bases from J, with 7 bases between. CDR3 region: CASSSFNTDTQYF. In nucleotides, the CDR3 is TGTGCCAGCAGTTCCTTCAACACAGATACGCAGTATTTT.

The chain has TRBV7-9 and TRBJ1-1; D ambiguous. Trimming took off 5 bases at V and 0 bases at J, with 7 bases between the two ends. This CDR3 spans 13 amino acids. The germline V gene has CDR1 SEHNR and CDR2 FQNEAQ (reference sequence). CDR3 residues: CASSPRVNTEAFF. As DNA, the CDR3 is TGTGCCAGCAGCCCCCGGGTGAACACTGAAGCTTTCTTT.

The gene calls are TRBV2 and TRBJ1-5; TRBD1 is a possible D gene (6 bases). The CDR3 length is 15 residues. Germline V CDR1 and CDR2: SNHLY, FYNNEI. With 5 bases removed from V and 3 bases from J, the gap between germline ends came to 14 bases. This CDR3 is CASSRAGAANQPQHF. The CDR3 coding sequence is TGTGCCAGCAGTCGGGCAGGGGCTGCCAATCAGCCCCAGCATTTT.

This sequence joins TRBV19 and TRBJ2-7; a possible D gene is TRBD2 (6 bases). The CDR3 has 14 residues. The germline gives CDR1 LNHDA, CDR2 SQIVND (reference sequence). Trimming pared 3 bases from V and 4 bases from J, leaving 13 bases between. The CDR3 bases are TGTGCCAGTAGTATCGGACTGGCGGGGTACGAGCAGTACTTC. Amino acid sequence: CASSIGLAGYEQYF. Full variable domain (missing parts from reference TRBV19 and TRBJ2-7): DGGITQSPKYLFRKEGQNVTLSCEQNLNHDAMYWYRQDPGQGLRLIYYSQIVNDFQKGDIAEGYSVSREKKESFPLTVTSAQKNPTAFYLCASSIGLAGYEQYFGPGTRLTVT.

This chain uses TRBV5-1 with TRBJ2-5, with D possibly being TRBD2 (6 bases). V lost 4 bases and J 4 bases, leaving 14 bases between the germline ends. This CDR3 contains 14 residues. The germline V gene has CDR1 SGHRS and CDR2 YFSETQ. CDR3 residues: CASSGLKGGETQYF. The CDR3 nucleotides read TGCGCCAGCAGCGGGTTAAAGGGAGGAGAGACCCAGTACTTC.